The entry below gives a single T cell receptor beta chain sequence along with its context. TCRdb's table, derived via immunoSEQ multiplex PCR, lists solely in-frame clones and lacks some. The sample consists of roughly 660,000 clones, about 92% of them appearing once. These data belong to a study of shared clonotypes between healthy human individuals. The CDR3 extends over 20 amino acids. Trimming at V came to 0 bases and at J to 5 bases, leaving 14 bases not matched to a gene. Germline V gene data show CDR1 as LGHNA and CDR2 as YNFKEQ. Sequences were obtained from memory CD8+ T cells from PBMCs. Subset of the sample: CD45RO+ cells pooled with CCR7-negative TemRA cells. The origin of this receptor is a man aged 18 to 30 in good health. Some clones in this sample may be carry-over from other donors' samples. The chain uses TRBV4-2 and TRBJ2-5, with 14 bases aligning to TRBD2. The CDR3, as DNA: TGTGCCAGCAGCCAAGATCAGACTTCGGGACTAGCGGGAGTCTATGAGACCCAGTACTTC. Its translation is CASSQDQTSGLAGVYETQYF.